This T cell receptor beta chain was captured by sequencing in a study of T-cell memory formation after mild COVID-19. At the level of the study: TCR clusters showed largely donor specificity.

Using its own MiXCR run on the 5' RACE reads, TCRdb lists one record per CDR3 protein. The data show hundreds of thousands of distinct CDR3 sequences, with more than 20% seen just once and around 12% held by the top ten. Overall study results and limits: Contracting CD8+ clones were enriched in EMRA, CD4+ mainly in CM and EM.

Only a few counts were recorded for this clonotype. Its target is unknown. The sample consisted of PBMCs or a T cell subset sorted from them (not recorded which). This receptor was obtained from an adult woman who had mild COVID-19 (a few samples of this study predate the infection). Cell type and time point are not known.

Here the CDR3 DNA reads TGTGCCAGCAGCCTCGGACACGGGATTTATAATTCACCCCTCCACTTT. As protein: CASSLGHGIYNSPLHF. The chain couples TRBV16 to TRBJ1-6; tentative D call: TRBD1 (5 bases). Germline CDR1 reads KGHSY; CDR2 reads FQNENV. The CDR3 is 16 residues long. Between the trimmed V and J ends, which lost 4 bases and 4 bases, there was a span of 14 bases.